The source of this T cell receptor beta chain is a study of blood T cell repertoires in COVID-19. Study overall: Both acute and convalescent COVID-19 samples were obtained from the United States, Italy and Spain.

Data came from immunoSEQ multiplex PCR; TCRdb stores just in-frame clones and leaves some out. The sample shows 180,000 or so clones, 90% of them seen only once. The CDR3 spans 14 residues. Trimming stripped 6 bases from V and 7 bases from J, with 18 bases between. Germline CDR1 and CDR2: MDHEN and SYDVKM. Sequencing input: peripheral blood. The chain couples TRBV28 to TRBJ1-2; a weak D match, TRBD1 (6 bases). This TCR was recovered from a man aged 45-65 years with acute or convalescent COVID-19. The CDR3 nucleotides read TGTGCCAGCAGCCCGGGGGGGGCGAAGGTTGGCTACACCTTC. Its protein product is CASSPGGAKVGYTF.